What follows describes a single T cell receptor beta chain. The data stem from a study of radiation and T cells in renal cell carcinoma. The time point: blood 2 weeks post-SBRT. Regarding treatment: 15 Gy SBRT to primary tumor, nephrectomy 4 weeks later. Germline CDR1 and CDR2: SQVTM and ANQGSEA. The CDR3 length is 14 residues. V lost 4 bases and J lost 0, with 12 bases in between. Clones were read by immunoSEQ multiplex PCR, and TCRdb kept only the in-frame ones, dropping some. The data show about 58,000 clones, around 81% seen once. The sequence came from a man aged 60 to 69 with renal cell carcinoma. The chain combines TRBV29-1 with TRBJ1-1; no reliable D call. The source material was blood, sampled from a patient whose treatment included radiotherapy and nephrectomy. CDR3 in DNA: TGCAGCGTTGCTCAAAGCCTATTGAACACTGAAGCTTTCTTT. It encodes CSVAQSLLNTEAFF.